The 8 T cell receptor beta chains in this list originate from one sample, sequenced in a study of shared clonotypes between healthy human individuals (dated by TCRdb to 2020 to 2022). Libraries were prepared through the immunoSEQ multiplex PCR assay. TCRdb provides this immuneACCESS table in a form limited to in-frame rearrangements. Some clones are lacking; in checked studies, under half of them reflect an unresolved V gene, and why the rest are absent is not known. Here the sample has around 2.1 million clones; approximately 95% occur a single time. In total, the top ten clones hold approximately 0.13% of the sample. Sequencing used naive CD4+ T cells sorted from blood. The label giving this sample's cell subset or site can be read as: CD45RA+ positively selected. Receptors originate from a man aged 18 to 29 in good health.

The rearrangement joins TRBV5-1 to TRBJ2-3, with D unclear. The germline V gene encodes CDR1 SGHRS and CDR2 YFSETQ. V was cut by 4 bases and J by 4 bases, with 7 bases left in between. This CDR3 spans 12 amino acids. CDR3 region: CASSHGADTQYF. The CDR3 DNA reads TGCGCCAGCAGCCACGGAGCAGATACGCAGTATTTT.

For this clone: Different DNA sequences within this sample yield the same CDR3. CDR3 amino acids: CASSPVSNQPQHF. The CDR3 DNA follows: TGTGCCAGTAGTCCCGTTAGCAATCAGCCCCAGCATTTT. The chain recombines TRBV19 with TRBJ1-5; D remains unclear. The V and J ends lost 5 bases and 0 bases respectively, with 5 bases between them. The V gene's germline CDR1 is LNHDA and CDR2 SQIVND (reference sequence). The CDR3 is 13 residues long.

This chain connects TRBV4-3 to TRBJ2-7, with TRBD2 matching over 8 bases. Trimming removed 0 bases from V and 9 bases from J; junction bases left unmatched: 22. CDR1 and CDR2 (germline): LGHNA, YSLEER. CDR3 size: 19 residues. CDR3 DNA sequence: TGCGCCAGCAGCCAAGATTTGGGCCAAAGCGGGAGAATTAATAGGGGGCAGTACTTC. This sequence encodes CASSQDLGQSGRINRGQYF.

The chain links TRBV6-6 to TRBJ1-2; D is undetermined. The CDR3 is 15 amino acids. V dropped 2 bases and J dropped 3 bases, with 13 bases sitting between them. Germline CDR1 MNHNY, CDR2 SVGAGI (reference sequence). The CDR3 here is CASSYPVRLDYGYTF. For the CDR3, the DNA is TGTGCCAGCAGTTACCCGGTACGTTTGGACTATGGCTACACCTTC.

The rearrangement links TRBV6-5 to TRBJ1-4; D is unclear. The CDR3 loop spans 15 amino acids. V was clipped by 0 bases and J by 8 bases, with 13 bases between them. Germline lookup yields CDR1 MNHEY and CDR2 SVGAGI. The CDR3 spells CASSYSDGLGEKLFF. CDR3 nucleotide sequence: TGTGCCAGCAGTTACTCGGACGGGCTTGGGGAAAAACTGTTTTTT.

V and J are TRBV27 and TRBJ1-3; the match to TRBD1 covers 8 bases. The CDR3 totals 14 residues. V lost 6 bases, J lost 6 bases, and 7 bases stayed unmatched. CDR1 and CDR2 from the germline V gene are MNHEY and SMNVEV (reference sequence). This chain's CDR3 is CASRRAGGKNTIYF. CDR3 coding DNA: TGTGCCAGCAGGCGGGCAGGGGGCAAAAACACCATATATTTT.

This chain links TRBV5-1 with TRBJ1-6, with D maybe TRBD1 (5 bases). The V gene's germline CDR1 is SGHRS and CDR2 YFSETQ. V was pared by 6 bases and J by 6 bases, with 16 bases between. The CDR3 consists of 15 residues. The CDR3 nucleotides read TGCGCCAGCAATCCCCTCGGGACGTCTAATTCACCCCTCCACTTT. Amino acid sequence: CASNPLGTSNSPLHF.

For this clone: The sample contains more than one DNA sequence encoding this CDR3. The V call is TRBV5-1, the J call TRBJ1-1; D unclear. CDR1 is SGHRS and CDR2 is YFSETQ in the germline V gene. The CDR3 length is 13 residues. Trimming shortened V by 1 base and J by 0 bases, and 4 bases separated the two germline ends. The CDR3 sequence: CASSLSMNTEAFF. The CDR3 bases are TGCGCCAGCAGCTTGTCTATGAACACTGAAGCTTTCTTT.